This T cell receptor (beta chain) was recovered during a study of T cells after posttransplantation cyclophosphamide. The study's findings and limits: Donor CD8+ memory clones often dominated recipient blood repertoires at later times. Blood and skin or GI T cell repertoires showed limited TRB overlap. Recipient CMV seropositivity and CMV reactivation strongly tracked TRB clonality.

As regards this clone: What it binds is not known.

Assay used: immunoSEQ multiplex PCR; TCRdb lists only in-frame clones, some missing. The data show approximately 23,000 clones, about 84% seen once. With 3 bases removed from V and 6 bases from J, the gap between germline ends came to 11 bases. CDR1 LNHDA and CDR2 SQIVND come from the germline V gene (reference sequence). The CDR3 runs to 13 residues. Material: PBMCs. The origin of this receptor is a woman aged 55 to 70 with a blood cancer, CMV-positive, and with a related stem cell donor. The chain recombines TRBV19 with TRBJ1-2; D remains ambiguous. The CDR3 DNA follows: TGTGCCAGTAGTATTGGAGGGTCTGATGGCTACACCTTC. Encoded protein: CASSIGGSDGYTF.